This T cell receptor (beta chain) was documented in a study of cytomegalovirus exposure and HLA in healthy donors. PCR used 60 Vbeta primers and 13 Jbeta primers. TCRdb's copy holds only in-frame clones and misses some; the assay was immunoSEQ multiplex PCR. The sample holds approximately 180,000 clones, 78% seen once. Trimming removed 3 bases from V and 3 bases from J, with 9 bases in between. The CDR3 runs to 14 residues. From germline, CDR1 is LNHDA and CDR2 SQIVND (reference sequence). About this clone: Its antigen is still unknown.

Study-wide findings and caveats: Presence/absence analysis assumed near-uniform sequencing depth across donors.

Sequenced sample: PBMCs. The V and J genes are TRBV19 and TRBJ1-3; TRBD1 is a possible D gene (6 bases). The receptor was isolated from a woman aged 45-60 years in good health and CMV-seropositive. CDR3 sequence reads: CASSIVGGGNTIYF. The CDR3 region has the DNA TGTGCCAGTAGTATCGTAGGGGGTGGAAACACCATATATTTT.